The present entry profiles one TCR beta chain with its context. Its target antigen remains unknown. This could be a read error, since a much larger clone is one nucleotide away. This specimen comes from a study of blood T cells in healthy people across ages (dated by TCRdb to about 2015). About the study as a whole: In model experiments, roughly one uniquely barcoded TCR beta cDNA molecule per two T cells was captured by template switching. Using deep sequencing normalized with unique cDNA molecular identifiers, the study measured how TCR beta repertoire diversity changes with age. The donors were split into four age groups: young (average around 15 years), middle-aged (about 40), aged (more than 60) and long-lived (approximately 80). To avoid experimental bias, donors of different ages were distributed randomly across sequencing lanes. Using the same blood draw, the study looked at two additional independent replicas of 1 million unique cDNA reads for two donors, one aged 18 to 30 and the other aged 80 or older. Results the study describes overall, beyond this receptor: Donor CMV infection status was unknown, potentially confounding age-related changes in expanded clonotypes. Compared with the aged group, the long-lived group had more naive CD4+ T cells, fewer expanded clones and increased TCR diversity, suggesting age selection. Estimates of total diversity based on one million sequenced T cells were considered lower bounds and underestimates. Observed TCR beta diversity per million T cells fell roughly linearly with age, and a significant reduction was already apparent by age about 43. Bulk unsorted PBMC profiling prevented conclusive comparison of naive and antigen-experienced compartments. There was a strong correlation between observed TCR beta diversity and the percentage of naive T cells measured by flow cytometry.

The approximately 41 donors, aged about 6 to 100 years, were systemically healthy Caucasian individuals from Russia. Roughly 9 milliliters of peripheral blood were drawn from each donor into EDTA-treated Vacutainer tubes. PBMCs were isolated by Ficoll-Paque density-gradient centrifugation, with at least 6 million obtained per sample. Total RNA, at least 5 micrograms per sample, was extracted from PBMCs with Trizol reagent. The percentages of naive CD45RAhigh/CD27high T cells were determined by flow cytometry on a PBMC aliquot from every donor. The trim is 11 bases for V and 4 bases for J, with a gap of 9 bases between the germline ends. Including the terminal cysteine and phenylalanine, the CDR3 comprises 11 residues. The DNA shown is the 33-base CDR3, in frame from base 1. CDR1 and CDR2 are drawn from the germline V gene (reference sequence): LNHNV, YYDKDF. To prepare the library, 5' RACE was applied. The run used an Illumina HiSeq 2500. A second 7 to 11 cycle PCR used a sample-barcoded 5' primer and a J-beta primer mix. A unique molecular identifier was introduced onto each TCR beta cDNA molecule by a template-switch 5' adaptor carrying 12 random nucleotides. At least 2.5 million CDR3-containing paired-end reads were obtained from each sample. First-strand cDNA was synthesized from all RNA with the Mint cDNA synthesis kit, primed by a TRBC-specific oligonucleotide. Following uracil-DNA glycosylase treatment, a first 18-cycle PCR with universal primers M1SS and BC2_uni_R was performed on all cDNA. Per the authors' processing: Normalization of each sample was performed by random selection of 1 million high-quality reads, each carrying a distinct molecular identifier. Reads with shared molecular identifiers were discarded instead of being binned into consensus sequences. MiTCR, with a Q25 quality threshold and the strictest error-elimination algorithm, was used for CDR3 identification, clonotype clustering and error correction. Lower-bound total TCR beta diversity was estimated with a nonparametric unseen species model using Euler transformation. TCRdb handled the public reads itself, with Q25 trimming in fastp and clone calling in MiXCR, and kept productive beta chains. Under each unique CDR3 protein, matching rows form one entry showing the most common genes and DNA. For this entry, the V and J calls and clone size follow TCRdb and not the study's own pipeline. The sample includes about 1.6 million distinct CDR3 sequences, with roughly 32% observed a single time. The ten biggest clones cover roughly 12% of the sample.

The chain was built from TRBV15 and TRBJ2-4; no D gene can be assigned with confidence. Sequencing was done on a sample of blood. The TCR comes from a young woman in good health. The CDR3 protein is CASLGKNIQYF. The DNA sequence follows: TGTGCCTCTCTGGGGAAAAACATTCAGTACTTC.